This record covers a single TCR beta chain. The data stem from a study of cytomegalovirus exposure and HLA in healthy donors. The PCR contained 60 Vbeta and 13 Jbeta primers. Measured with immunoSEQ multiplex PCR; TCRdb has only the in-frame clones, and not every one. The table shows around 200,000 clones, with roughly three quarters occurring only once. V shed 1 base, J shed 4 bases, and the junction held 6 bases outside the gene matches. The germline CDR1 and CDR2 sequences are MNHNS and SASEGT. The CDR3 consists of 15 residues. Sequencing used PBMCs. The sequence came from a male donor in good health and CMV-seronegative. The V and J genes are TRBV6-1 and TRBJ1-2, with 7 positions matching TRBD1. DNA of the CDR3: TGTGCCAGCAGTGAAGTCGTCACAGGGGTCTATGGCTACACCTTC. This translates into CASSEVVTGVYGYTF.